Detailed here is one T cell receptor (beta chain). The data originate from a study of blood T cell repertoires in COVID-19. Background on the study: The cDNA or gDNA used as material had been derived from T cells, B-cell-depleted T cells, or PBMCs.

The CDR3 is 11 residues long. The germline gives CDR1 MNHEY, CDR2 SMNVEV (reference sequence). V dropped 11 bases and J dropped 1 base, with 8 bases sitting between them. Original processing methods: The assay estimated nucleated cells by amplifying reference gene primers. TCRdb's copy holds only in-frame clones and misses some; the assay was immunoSEQ multiplex PCR. The V and J calls and the clone size are those of that table, but D and trimming were determined from the DNA. The table lists 70,000 or so clones, about nine tenths of them singletons, with approximately 14% in the top ten. The material sequenced was peripheral blood. The chain has TRBV27 and TRBJ2-5; D call uncertain. This clonotype originated in a woman aged 55-69 years with acute or convalescent COVID-19. The CDR3 bases are TGTGCCGGTGACATCCAAGAGACCCAGTACTTC. Translation: CAGDIQETQYF.